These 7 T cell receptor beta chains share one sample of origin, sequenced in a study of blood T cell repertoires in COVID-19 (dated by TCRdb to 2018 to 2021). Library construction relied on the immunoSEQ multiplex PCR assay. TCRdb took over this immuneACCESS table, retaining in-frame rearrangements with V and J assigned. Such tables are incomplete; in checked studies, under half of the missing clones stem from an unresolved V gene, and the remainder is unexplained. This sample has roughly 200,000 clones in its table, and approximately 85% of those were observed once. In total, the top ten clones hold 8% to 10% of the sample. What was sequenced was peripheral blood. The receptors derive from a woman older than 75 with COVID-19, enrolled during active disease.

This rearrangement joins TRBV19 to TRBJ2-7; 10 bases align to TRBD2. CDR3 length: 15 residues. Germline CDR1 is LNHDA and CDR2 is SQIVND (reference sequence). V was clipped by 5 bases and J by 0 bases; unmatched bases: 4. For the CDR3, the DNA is TGTGCCAGTAGTCAATGGACTAGCGGCTCCTACGAGCAGTACTTC. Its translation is CASSQWTSGSYEQYF.

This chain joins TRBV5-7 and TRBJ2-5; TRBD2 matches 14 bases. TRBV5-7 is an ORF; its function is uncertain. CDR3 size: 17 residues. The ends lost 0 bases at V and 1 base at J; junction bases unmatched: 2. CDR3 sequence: CASSLGLAGGSQETQYF. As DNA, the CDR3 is TGTGCCAGCAGCTTGGGACTAGCGGGAGGGTCCCAAGAGACCCAGTACTTC.

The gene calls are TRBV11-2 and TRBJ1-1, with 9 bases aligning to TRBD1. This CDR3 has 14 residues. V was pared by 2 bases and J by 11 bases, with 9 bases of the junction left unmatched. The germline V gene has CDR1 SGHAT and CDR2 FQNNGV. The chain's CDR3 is CASSLRSGQGMAFF. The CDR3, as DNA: TGTGCCAGCAGCTTAAGATCGGGACAGGGTATGGCTTTCTTT.

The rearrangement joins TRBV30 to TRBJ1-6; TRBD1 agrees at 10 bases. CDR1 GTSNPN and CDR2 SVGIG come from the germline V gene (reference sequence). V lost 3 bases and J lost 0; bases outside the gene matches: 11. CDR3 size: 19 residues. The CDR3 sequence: CAWSADRGLSSSYNSPLHF. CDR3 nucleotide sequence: TGTGCCTGGAGCGCAGACAGGGGGCTTTCGAGCTCCTATAATTCACCCCTCCACTTT.

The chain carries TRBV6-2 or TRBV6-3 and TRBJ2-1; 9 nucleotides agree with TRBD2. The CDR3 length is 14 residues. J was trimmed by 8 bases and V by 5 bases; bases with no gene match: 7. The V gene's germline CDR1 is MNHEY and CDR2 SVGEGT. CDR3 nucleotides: TGTGCCAGCAGTGTAGCGGGAGTAGGAGATGAGCAGTTCTTC. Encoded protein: CASSVAGVGDEQFF.

In DNA form, the CDR3 reads TGCAGCGTTTTGGGTGGCGGGCTCACTTACGAGCAGTACTTC. It encodes CSVLGGGLTYEQYF. The chain has TRBV29-1 and TRBJ2-7; a weak D match, TRBD2 (5 bases). The CDR3 has 14 amino acids. With 5 bases removed from V and 4 bases from J, the gap between germline ends came to 18 bases. Looked up from germline, CDR1 is SQVTM and CDR2 is ANQGSEA.

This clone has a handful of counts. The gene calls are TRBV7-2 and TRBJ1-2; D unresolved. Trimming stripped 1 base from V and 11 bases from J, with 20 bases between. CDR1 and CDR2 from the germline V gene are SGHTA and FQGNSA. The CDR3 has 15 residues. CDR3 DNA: TGTGCCAGCAGCTTAGGATTGGGCTCGACCGGTCGGTACACCTTC. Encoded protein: CASSLGLGSTGRYTF. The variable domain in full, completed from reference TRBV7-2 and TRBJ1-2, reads GAGVSQSPSNKVTEKGKDVELRCDPISGHTALYWYRQSLGQGLEFLIYFQGNSAPDKSGLPSDRFSAERTGGSVSTLTIQRTQQEDSAVYLCASSLGLGSTGRYTFGSGTRLTVV.